Here is one T cell receptor beta chain with its context. Antigen specificity is unknown. These data are taken from a study of identical twins. TCRdb re-analysed the 5' RACE reads in MiXCR, keeping a single row per CDR3 protein. The sample lists about 690,000 distinct CDR3 sequences, approximately 22% seen once, with 4% to 5.5% in the top ten. General study findings and limits: A partial confounding effect on zero-insertion analyses could come from invariant MAIT and iNKT cells.

The CDR3 consists of 14 residues. The germline CDR1 and CDR2 sequences are DFQATT and SNEGSKA (reference sequence). Trimming shortened V by 1 base and J by 4 bases, and 14 bases separated the two germline ends. This sample also belongs to another study, concerning T cells expressing NK-cell markers. That report notes: The authors sequenced eight donors, of whom seven were HCMV-seropositive and one was seronegative.

This TCR derives from a woman aged 18-29 years in good health. Sequenced input: PBMCs. The J gene is TRBJ2-7, the V gene TRBV20-1; D is undetermined. CDR3 nucleotides: TGCAGTGCTAGAGGAAATAACGGCCCTTACGAGCAGTACTTC. This codes for CSARGNNGPYEQYF.